Presented here are 21 T cell receptor beta chains from one specimen sequenced in a study of blood T cell repertoires in COVID-19. Only in-frame clones appear in the TCRdb table, and some are missing; sequencing was by immunoSEQ multiplex PCR. The sample has 250,000 to 350,000 clones, 88% seen once. Sequenced material: peripheral blood. Receptors originate from a woman aged 25-40 years with COVID-19, enrolled during active disease.

The chain uses TRBV4-3 and TRBJ1-3, with D unclear. V was trimmed by 6 bases and J by 0 bases, leaving 9 bases between them. Germline loops: CDR1 LGHNA, CDR2 YSLEER. This CDR3 has 14 residues. CDR3 nucleotide sequence: TGCGCCAGCAGTCCGGGAAACTCTGGAAACACCATATATTTT. It codes for CASSPGNSGNTIYF.

The chain joins TRBV5-1 to TRBJ1-5; D unclear. The ends were cut back, 4 bases at V and 0 bases at J, with 14 bases in the middle. CDR3 length: 16 amino acids. Germline CDR1 is SGHRS and CDR2 is YFSETQ. CDR3 sequence (DNA): TGCGCCAGCAGCCCCGGGGTGTCTTATAGCAATCAGCCCCAGCATTTT. This gives the protein CASSPGVSYSNQPQHF.

The genes are TRBV20-1 and TRBJ1-1; no clear D gene. V lost 5 bases, J lost 3 bases, and 7 bases lay in between. The CDR3 has 11 amino acids. Germline CDR1 DFQATT, CDR2 SNEGSKA (reference sequence). CDR3 region: CSAQKYTEAFF. In nucleotides, the CDR3 is TGCAGTGCTCAGAAGTACACTGAAGCTTTCTTT.

For the CDR3, the DNA is TGTGCCAGCAGGGGGGGACCGACAGTGGTCTACGAGCAGTACTTC. It codes for CASRGGPTVVYEQYF. This chain joins TRBV28 and TRBJ2-7; a possible D gene is TRBD2 (6 bases). CDR3 size: 15 residues. The germline gives CDR1 MDHEN, CDR2 SYDVKM. Trimming cost V 6 bases and J 3 bases, with 18 bases left between them.

CDR3 amino acids: CASSDRRFSYEQYF. The CDR3 region has the DNA TGCGCCAGCAGTGATCGGAGGTTCTCCTACGAGCAGTACTTC. This rearrangement joins TRBV10-2 to TRBJ2-7; TRBD2 is a possible D gene (5 bases). Trimming removed 3 bases at V and 0 bases at J, with 9 bases between. The CDR3 totals 14 residues. The germline V gene encodes CDR1 WSHSY and CDR2 SAAADI.

This chain connects TRBV30 to TRBJ2-7; D perhaps matches TRBD2 (7 bases). CDR3 length: 15 residues. V was shortened by 3 bases and J by 5 bases, with 20 bases between the two germline ends. Germline assignment: CDR1 GTSNPN and CDR2 SVGIG (reference sequence). CDR3 nucleotide sequence: TGTGCCTGGAGACCCTTAGGGGGGGCATTAGACGAGCAGTACTTC. Translating gives CAWRPLGGALDEQYF.

This chain uses TRBV2 with TRBJ1-1; 10 nucleotides agree with TRBD1. With 8 bases clipped from V and 3 bases from J, the junction kept 9 bases outside the gene matches. CDR1 and CDR2 (germline): SNHLY, FYNNEI. The CDR3 runs to 15 residues. CDR3 coding DNA: TGTGCCAGCGTTACCGACAGGGGGCCCCACACTGAAGCTTTCTTT. This gives the protein CASVTDRGPHTEAFF.

The chain has TRBV2 and TRBJ2-1; TRBD2 matches 8 bases. V was clipped by 6 bases and J by 0 bases; unmatched bases: 7. The CDR3 has 16 amino acids. The germline V gene encodes CDR1 SNHLY and CDR2 FYNNEI. CDR3 sequence (DNA): TGTGCCAGCAGAGGCGGACTAGCTCGCTCCTACAATGAGCAGTTCTTC. Its protein product is CASRGGLARSYNEQFF.

The V call is TRBV6-6, the J call TRBJ1-1; D is perhaps TRBD1 (5 bases). Germline V gene data show CDR1 as MNHNY and CDR2 as SVGAGI (reference sequence). Trimming shortened V by 4 bases and J by 1 base, and 10 bases separated the two germline ends. The CDR3 is made up of 14 amino acids. The CDR3 reads CASSSQTGNTEAFF. The CDR3 nucleotides are TGTGCCAGCAGTTCCCAAACAGGGAACACTGAAGCTTTCTTT.

The chain links TRBV24-1 to TRBJ2-1, with 10 bases identical to TRBD2. The V gene end was trimmed by 5 bases and the J gene end by 6 bases; junction bases not matched to a gene: 6. Germline CDR1 is KGHDR and CDR2 is SFDVKD. This CDR3 has 15 residues. The CDR3 DNA follows: TGTGCCACCAGTGTGAGTCTAGCGGGAGCCAATGAGCAGTTCTTC. Protein product: CATSVSLAGANEQFF.

This rearrangement joins TRBV5-5 to TRBJ1-6; D not resolved. The CDR3 covers 13 residues. Per the germline V gene, CDR1 is SGHKS and CDR2 is YYEKEE (reference sequence). V lost 4 bases to trimming and J lost 8 bases, with 10 bases between them. Here the CDR3 DNA reads TGTGCCAGCAGCCCTCGACTTTATTCACCCCTCCACTTT. Its translation: CASSPRLYSPLHF. Full variable domain (rest looked up from reference TRBV5-5 and TRBJ1-6): DAGVTQSPTHLIKTRGQQVTLRCSPISGHKSVSWYQQVLGQGPQFIFQYYEKEERGRGNFPDRFSARQFPNYSSELNVNALLLGDSALYLCASSPRLYSPLHFGNGTRLTVT.

This rearrangement joins TRBV11-3 to TRBJ2-1; 7 nucleotides match TRBD2. CDR1 and CDR2 from the germline V gene are SGHNT and YENEEA. V lost 4 bases to trimming and J lost 0 bases; unmatched junction nucleotides: 6. The CDR3 has 16 residues. The CDR3 sequence is CASSSGGRFSYNEQFF. As DNA, the CDR3 is TGTGCCAGCAGCTCCGGCGGGAGATTCTCCTACAATGAGCAGTTCTTC.

This clone came up once. This chain uses TRBV4-3 with TRBJ2-6; perhaps TRBD1 as D (6 bases). The CDR3 extends over 15 amino acids. V lost 6 bases to trimming and J lost 0 bases, with 9 bases between them. Germline CDR1 and CDR2: LGHNA and YSLEER. CDR3 region: CASRTGYSGANVLTF. CDR3 DNA sequence: TGCGCCAGCAGGACAGGCTACTCTGGGGCCAACGTCCTGACTTTC.

The V gene is TRBV30, the J gene TRBJ2-1; 9 bases agree with TRBD2. The CDR3 loop spans 15 amino acids. Germline CDR1 reads GTSNPN; CDR2 reads SVGIG (reference sequence). V gave up 0 bases and J gave up 10 bases; unmatched junction bases: 10. CDR3 sequence (DNA): TGTGCCTGGAGTGTTGTCGCTAGCGGGACGGGGGAGCAGTTCTTC. Translated: CAWSVVASGTGEQFF. The full variable domain, completed using reference TRBV30 and TRBJ2-1, is SQTIHQWPATLVQPVGSPLSLECTVEGTSNPNLYWYRQAAGRGLQLLFYSVGIGQISSEVPQNLSASRPQDRQFILSSKKLLLSDSGFYLCAWSVVASGTGEQFFGPGTRLTVL.

The V call is TRBV2, the J call TRBJ2-1; D possibly corresponds to TRBD1 (5 bases). Trimming pared 2 bases from V and 0 bases from J, leaving 17 bases between. This CDR3 comprises 18 residues. Germline CDR1 is SNHLY and CDR2 is FYNNEI. The CDR3 nucleotides are TGTGCCAGCAGTGAACTTCTTTCAGGGCCCATCTCCTACAATGAGCAGTTCTTC. Translated, it gives CASSELLSGPISYNEQFF.

The chain is built from TRBV28 and TRBJ1-5; TRBD1 is a possible D gene (5 bases). This CDR3 comprises 15 residues. The germline V gene has CDR1 MDHEN and CDR2 SYDVKM. Trimming removed 4 bases from V and 3 bases from J, with 13 bases in between. CDR3 region: CASSSPQGFNQPQHF. The CDR3 DNA sequence: TGTGCCAGCAGTTCCCCCCAGGGATTCAATCAGCCCCAGCATTTT.

This chain connects TRBV5-4 to TRBJ2-5; 7 positions agree with TRBD1. The CDR3 has 15 residues. The ends lost 4 bases at V and 5 bases at J; junction bases unmatched: 11. Germline CDR1 is SGHNT and CDR2 is YYREEE (reference sequence). The CDR3 loop reads CASSPGTAPGETQYF. CDR3 bases: TGTGCCAGCAGCCCCGGGACAGCTCCTGGGGAGACCCAGTACTTC. Together with reference TRBV5-4 and TRBJ2-5, the CDR3 gives the full variable domain: ETGVTQSPTHLIKTRGQQVTLRCSSQSGHNTVSWYQQALGQGPQFIFQYYREEENGRGNFPPRFSGLQFPNYSSELNVNALELDDSALYLCASSPGTAPGETQYFGPGTRLLVL.

In DNA form, the CDR3 reads TGTGCCAGCAGAGCCAGGGGGAGCACAGATACGCAGTATTTT. Protein product: CASRARGSTDTQYF. This chain links TRBV6-5 with TRBJ2-3, with 7 bases aligning to TRBD1. The V and J ends lost 6 bases and 0 bases, in that order; junction bases with no gene match: 3. The CDR3 covers 14 residues. Looked up from germline, CDR1 is MNHEY and CDR2 is SVGAGI.

In the case of this clone: Other DNA sequences from this sample encode an identical CDR3 as well. The CDR3 reads CASSLDTFTDTQYF. The CDR3 DNA follows: TGCGCCAGCAGCTTGGACACCTTCACAGATACGCAGTATTTT. The V call is TRBV5-1, the J call TRBJ2-3; D not resolved. The V end lost 0 bases, the J end lost 2 bases, and 7 bases lay between the germline ends. Germline CDR1 reads SGHRS; CDR2 reads YFSETQ. This CDR3 spans 14 amino acids. Combining the CDR3 with reference TRBV5-1 and TRBJ2-3 gives the whole variable domain KAGVTQTPRYLIKTRGQQVTLSCSPISGHRSVSWYQQTPGQGLQFLFEYFSETQRNKGNFPGRFSGRQFSNSRSEMNVSTLELGDSALYLCASSLDTFTDTQYFGPGTRLTVL.

V is TRBV6-2 or TRBV6-3 and J is TRBJ1-1, with TRBD1 matching over 8 bases. Germline V gene lookup returns CDR1 MNHEY and CDR2 SVGEGT. The CDR3 contains 13 residues. J was trimmed by 7 bases and V by 6 bases; bases with no gene match: 7. The CDR3, as DNA: TGTGCCAGCAGCCTCGGGACAGGACTTGAAGCTTTCTTT. The encoded protein is CASSLGTGLEAFF.

This chain connects TRBV6-6 to TRBJ1-4, with D tentatively TRBD1 (6 bases). Trimming left V 6 bases short and J 7 bases short, with 15 bases between. The CDR3 is 14 amino acids. From germline, CDR1 is MNHNY and CDR2 SVGAGI (reference sequence). The CDR3 coding sequence is TGTGCCAGCAGATTCGACAGGATAGGTGAAAAACTGTTTTTT. Translating gives CASRFDRIGEKLFF.